This is a list of T cell receptor beta chains from one sample in a study of T cell repertoires in cytomegalovirus infection. TCRdb re-analysed the reads in MiXCR, keeping a single row per CDR3 protein. Here the sample spans 150,000 to 200,000 distinct CDR3 sequences, 8% to 10% being singletons. The sequencing sample was made of PBMCs. Every receptor here comes from a human donor in good health (CMV status not recorded). Some clones in this sample may be carry-over from other donors' samples. Both conserved end residues are part of each CDR3. Only part of the rows carry a size: once, few, many, or a class if the clone is expanded.

cdr3_aa,j_call,clone_size,v_call
CASSLDEGPGAFF,TRBJ1-1,-,TRBV7-2
CASSRNGGQGTDTQYF,TRBJ2-3,few,TRBV14
CASSIIAGGDEQFF,TRBJ2-1,many,TRBV19
CASRPGSAYEQYF,TRBJ2-7,few,TRBV12-3/TRBV12-4
CASSSAGTANTEAFF,TRBJ1-1,few,TRBV28
CSADDRVNTEAFF,TRBJ1-1,few,TRBV20-1
CASSGDGINQPQHF,TRBJ1-5,many,TRBV7-2
CASSQDGVGEKLFF,TRBJ1-4,many,TRBV4-3
CSVTQGRNEQYF,TRBJ2-7,few,TRBV20-1
CASSPAGARTTDTQYF,TRBJ2-3,many,TRBV7-8
CASSLAQGPFNEQFF,TRBJ2-1,few,TRBV12-3/TRBV12-4
CASSQIQGSYNEQFF,TRBJ2-1,many,TRBV14
CASGRQGRVAGELFF,TRBJ2-2,many,TRBV7-2
CASTKNGDRAADTQYF,TRBJ2-3,few,TRBV28
CASNPRDSPDNEQFF,TRBJ2-1,many,TRBV7-8
CASSLFPSGAGNEQFF,TRBJ2-1,many,TRBV7-2
CATSRDVREGPPYEQYF,TRBJ2-7,few,TRBV15
CASSQVFSEGAYGYTF,TRBJ1-2,few,TRBV4-1
CASSQDLARTNYGYTF,TRBJ1-2,many,TRBV4-3
CASSQGTSGASGADTQYF,TRBJ2-3,-,TRBV4-3
CSVESGTTDGTQYF,TRBJ2-5,-,TRBV29-1
CASRTGAETQYF,TRBJ2-5,-,TRBV6-6
CASSYSRQPQHF,TRBJ1-5,few,TRBV6-2/TRBV6-3
CATSDGGAPRTGELFF,TRBJ2-2,few,TRBV24-1
CASSLFSLGEETQYF,TRBJ2-5,many,TRBV28
CASSPGTGRSEQYF,TRBJ2-7,many,TRBV7-6
CASRALVSEQYF,TRBJ2-7,many,TRBV2
CASSRRAEAFF,TRBJ1-1,-,TRBV28
CASSQQDISSGETQYF,TRBJ2-5,many,TRBV4-1
CASTAPPRGYNEQFF,TRBJ2-1,many,TRBV28
CASSLAVRGLNTEAFF,TRBJ1-1,few,TRBV7-9
CASSLARRGGSPRGYTF,TRBJ1-2,many,TRBV12-3/TRBV12-4
CASSLRDFIYTEAFF,TRBJ1-1,many,TRBV7-8
CASSLADGRAGNGYTF,TRBJ1-2,many,TRBV7-2
CSPLAGEGYEQYF,TRBJ2-7,few,TRBV20-1
CASSLFPLAAAGGSYNEQFF,TRBJ2-1,many,TRBV7-3
CASSLGGTGGRPLHF,TRBJ1-6,many,TRBV7-2
CASSFQLVDEQYF,TRBJ2-7,many,TRBV11-2
CASSLQGRSTDTQYF,TRBJ2-3,-,TRBV6-2/TRBV6-3
CASSIVWGVHEQYF,TRBJ2-7,-,TRBV7-2
CASSPAWAVGTDTQYF,TRBJ2-3,-,TRBV28
CASSLETVGSPLHF,TRBJ1-6,many,TRBV12-3/TRBV12-4
CSVAREEDSPLHF,TRBJ1-6,few,TRBV29-1
CASSLALAGVIDTQYF,TRBJ2-3,many,TRBV7-2
CATSRDLAASYEQYF,TRBJ2-7,few,TRBV15
CASSRNPGPGQFF,TRBJ2-1,many,TRBV11-2
CSARVSRLHEQFF,TRBJ2-1,few,TRBV20-1
CASSVLQGGGYTF,TRBJ1-2,-,TRBV2